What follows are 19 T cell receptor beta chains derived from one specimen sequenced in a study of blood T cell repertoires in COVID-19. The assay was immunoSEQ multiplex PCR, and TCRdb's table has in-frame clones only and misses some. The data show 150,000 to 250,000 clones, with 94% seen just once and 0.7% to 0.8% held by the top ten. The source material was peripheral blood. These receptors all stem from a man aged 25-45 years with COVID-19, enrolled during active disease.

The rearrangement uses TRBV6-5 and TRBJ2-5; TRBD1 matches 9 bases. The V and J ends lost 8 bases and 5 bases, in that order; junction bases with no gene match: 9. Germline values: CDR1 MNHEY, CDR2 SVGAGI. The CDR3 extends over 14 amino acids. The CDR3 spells CASALQGAMETQYF. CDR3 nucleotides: TGTGCCAGCGCCCTACAGGGGGCGATGGAGACCCAGTACTTC.

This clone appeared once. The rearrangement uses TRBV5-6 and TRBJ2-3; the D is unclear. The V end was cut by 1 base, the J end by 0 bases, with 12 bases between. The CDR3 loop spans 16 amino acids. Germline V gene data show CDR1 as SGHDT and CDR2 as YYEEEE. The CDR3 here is CASSLRLLSSTDTQYF. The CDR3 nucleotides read TGTGCCAGCAGCTTGCGACTGCTGTCTAGCACAGATACGCAGTATTTT.

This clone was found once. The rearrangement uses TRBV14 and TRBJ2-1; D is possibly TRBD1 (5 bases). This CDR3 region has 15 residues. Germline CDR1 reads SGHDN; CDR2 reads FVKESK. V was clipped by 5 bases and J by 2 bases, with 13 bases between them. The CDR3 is CASSFETGTYNEQFF. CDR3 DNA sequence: TGTGCCAGCAGCTTTGAAACAGGTACCTACAATGAGCAGTTCTTC.

The CDR3 DNA is TGTGCCAGCAGTTTATCCGGGGGGGAAGAGACCCAGTACTTC. It specifies CASSLSGGEETQYF. This chain links TRBV27 with TRBJ2-5, with 8 bases matching TRBD2. This CDR3 has 14 residues. Germline-derived CDR1 and CDR2 are MNHEY and SMNVEV (reference sequence). V shed 0 bases, J shed 3 bases, and the junction held 0 bases outside the gene matches.

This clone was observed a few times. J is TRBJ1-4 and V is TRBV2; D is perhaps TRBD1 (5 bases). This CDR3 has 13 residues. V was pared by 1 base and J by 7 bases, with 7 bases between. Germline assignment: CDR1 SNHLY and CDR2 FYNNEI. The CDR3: CASSEGGGEKLFF. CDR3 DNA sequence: TGTGCCAGCAGTGAAGGGGGGGGTGAAAAACTGTTTTTT.

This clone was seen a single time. CDR3 protein: CATPTSGGSTDTQYF. In DNA form, the CDR3 reads TGTGCCACTCCTACTAGCGGGGGGTCCACAGATACGCAGTATTTT. V gene TRBV6-5 combines with J gene TRBJ2-3, with 12 bases that match TRBD2. The CDR3 has 15 amino acids. The J segment lost 2 bases and the V segment lost 10 bases, leaving 7 bases of the junction unmatched. The V gene's germline CDR1 is MNHEY and CDR2 SVGAGI.

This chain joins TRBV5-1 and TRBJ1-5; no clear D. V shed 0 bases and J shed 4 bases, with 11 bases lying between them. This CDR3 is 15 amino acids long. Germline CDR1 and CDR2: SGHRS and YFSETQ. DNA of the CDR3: TGCGCCAGCAGCTTGGGCGGGGAGAGGAATCAGCCCCAGCATTTT. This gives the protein CASSLGGERNQPQHF. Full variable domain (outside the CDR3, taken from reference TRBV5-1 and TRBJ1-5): KAGVTQTPRYLIKTRGQQVTLSCSPISGHRSVSWYQQTPGQGLQFLFEYFSETQRNKGNFPGRFSGRQFSNSRSEMNVSTLELGDSALYLCASSLGGERNQPQHFGDGTRLSIL.

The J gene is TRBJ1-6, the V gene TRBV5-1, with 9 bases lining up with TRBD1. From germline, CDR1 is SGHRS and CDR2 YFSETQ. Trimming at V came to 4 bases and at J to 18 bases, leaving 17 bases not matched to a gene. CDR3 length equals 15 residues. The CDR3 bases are TGCGCCAGCAGCCTGGAAGAACAAGGACAGGGGCGAACCCACTTT. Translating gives CASSLEEQGQGRTHF.

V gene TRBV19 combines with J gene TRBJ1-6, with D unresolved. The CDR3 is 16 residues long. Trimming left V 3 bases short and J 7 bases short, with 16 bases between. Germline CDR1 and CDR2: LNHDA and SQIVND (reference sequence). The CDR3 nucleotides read TGTGCCAGTAGTATGGCGGGAAGGGCTTGGAATTCACCCCTCCACTTT. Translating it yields CASSMAGRAWNSPLHF.

The CDR3 protein is CASSVRRGPTEAFF. In DNA form, the CDR3 reads TGTGCCAGCAGTGTTCGGAGAGGGCCCACTGAAGCTTTCTTT. This chain joins TRBV27 and TRBJ1-1, with no clear D. Deletions cut 5 bases from V and 4 bases from J, with 14 bases between. The CDR3 sequence is 14 residues long. CDR1 is MNHEY and CDR2 is SMNVEV in the germline V gene (reference sequence).

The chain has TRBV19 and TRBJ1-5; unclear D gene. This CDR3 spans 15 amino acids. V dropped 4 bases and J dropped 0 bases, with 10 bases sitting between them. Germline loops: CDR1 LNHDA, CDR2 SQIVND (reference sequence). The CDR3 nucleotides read TGTGCCAGTAGTACTACACGGGATAGCAATCAGCCCCAGCATTTT. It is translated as CASSTTRDSNQPQHF. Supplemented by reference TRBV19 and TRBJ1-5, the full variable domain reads DGGITQSPKYLFRKEGQNVTLSCEQNLNHDAMYWYRQDPGQGLRLIYYSQIVNDFQKGDIAEGYSVSREKKESFPLTVTSAQKNPTAFYLCASSTTRDSNQPQHFGDGTRLSIL.

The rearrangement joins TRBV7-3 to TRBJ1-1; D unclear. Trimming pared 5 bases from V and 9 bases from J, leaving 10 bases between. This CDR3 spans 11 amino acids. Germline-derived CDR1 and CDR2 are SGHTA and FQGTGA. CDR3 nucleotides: TGTGCCAGCAGCGTACAGAAGAAAGCTTTCTTT. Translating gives CASSVQKKAFF.

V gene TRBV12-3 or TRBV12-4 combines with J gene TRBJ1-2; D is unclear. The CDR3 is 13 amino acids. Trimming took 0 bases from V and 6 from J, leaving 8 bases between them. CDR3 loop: CASSLARSHGYTF. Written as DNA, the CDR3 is TGTGCCAGCAGTTTAGCGCGTAGCCATGGCTACACCTTC.

The CDR3 DNA reads as TGTGCCAGCCAAAAGATCCCCCCACAGCTATTGAACACTGAAGCTTTCTTT. Translation: CASQKIPPQLLNTEAFF. This rearrangement joins TRBV19 to TRBJ1-1; D uncertain. This CDR3 comprises 17 residues. Trimming left V 9 bases short and J 0 bases short, with 23 bases between. Germline values: CDR1 LNHDA, CDR2 SQIVND (reference sequence).

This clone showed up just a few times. CDR3 in DNA: TGTGCCAGCAGTCCCACCGGGACACCTGTGACGTACTTC. It codes for CASSPTGTPVTYF. The chain links TRBV27 to TRBJ2-7; TRBD1 is a possible D gene (6 bases). V lost 5 bases to trimming and J lost 12 bases, with 20 bases between them. This CDR3 is built from 13 residues. From germline, CDR1 is MNHEY and CDR2 SMNVEV (reference sequence).

The CDR3 nucleotides read TGTGCCAGCAGGTCACCAAATTTAGCTAACTATGGCTACACCTTC. Translated, it gives CASRSPNLANYGYTF. The chain combines TRBV6-5 with TRBJ1-2, with no clear D. The CDR3 length is 15 residues. Germline CDR1 is MNHEY and CDR2 is SVGAGI. Between the trimmed V and J ends, which lost 6 bases and 0 bases, there was a span of 14 bases.

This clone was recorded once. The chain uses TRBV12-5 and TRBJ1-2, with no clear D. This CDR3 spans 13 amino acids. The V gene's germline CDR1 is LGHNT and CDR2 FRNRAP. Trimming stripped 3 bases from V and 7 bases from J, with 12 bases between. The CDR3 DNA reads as TGTGCTAGTGGTTTAACGGTCTCCGTTGGCTACACCTTC. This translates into CASGLTVSVGYTF.

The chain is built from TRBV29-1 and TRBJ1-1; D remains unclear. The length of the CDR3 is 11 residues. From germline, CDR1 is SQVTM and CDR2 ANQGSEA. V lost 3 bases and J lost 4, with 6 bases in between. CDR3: CSVESGTEAFF. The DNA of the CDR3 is TGCAGCGTTGAGTCGGGCACTGAAGCTTTCTTT. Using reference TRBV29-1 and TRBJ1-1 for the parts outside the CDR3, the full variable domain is SAVISQKPSRDICQRGTSLTIQCQVDSQVTMMFWYRQQPGQSLTLIATANQGSEATYESGFVIDKFPISRPNLTFSTLTVSNMSPEDSSIYLCSVESGTEAFFGQGTRLTVV.

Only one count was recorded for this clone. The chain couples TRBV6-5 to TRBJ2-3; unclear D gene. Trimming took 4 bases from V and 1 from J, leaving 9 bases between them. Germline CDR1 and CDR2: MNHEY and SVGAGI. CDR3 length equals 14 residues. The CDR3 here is CASSLYEGTDTQYF. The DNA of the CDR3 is TGTGCCAGCAGTTTATATGAGGGCACAGATACGCAGTATTTT.